These T cell receptor beta chains were read from a single sample in a study of beta chain features in type 1 diabetes. Sequencing used immunoSEQ multiplex PCR; TCRdb keeps in-frame clones, though not all of them. Of some 180,000 clones in the sample, about 13% are singletons; the top ten hold about 0.66%. Sequenced sample: central memory CD4+ T cells from blood. All receptors derive from a woman under 30 in good health. Both conserved end residues are part of each CDR3. The D gene is left open where the match is weak. Clone size is not always given. Where it is, it says once, few, many or a class for expanded clones.

TGTGCCAGCAGAGGCGGGGCGAGGGGAACTAGCACAGATACGCAGTATTTT | CASRGGARGTSTDTQYF | TRBJ2-3 | TRBV14 | - | -
TGTGCCACGAGTAGCGGGACCGAGCAGTTCTTC | CATSSGTEQFF | TRBJ2-1 | TRBV10-3 | few | TRBD2
TGTGCCAGCAGCCCCCGCGGGGGGGTGGGAGAGACCCAGTACTTC | CASSPRGGVGETQYF | TRBJ2-5 | TRBV7-2 | few | TRBD2
TGTGCCAGCAGCGTAGCGGGGGCGAACACCGGGGAGCTGTTTTTT | CASSVAGANTGELFF | TRBJ2-2 | TRBV4-2 | many | TRBD2
TGTGCCAGCAGCCCTAATACAGTGAACACTGAAGCTTTCTTT | CASSPNTVNTEAFF | TRBJ1-1 | TRBV9 | few | -
TGTGCCAGCAGCCCAGACAGACACACTGAAGCTTTCTTT | CASSPDRHTEAFF | TRBJ1-1 | TRBV7-2 | - | -
TGTGCCAGCAGCGCTACCGGGACTAGCGGGAACAATGAGCAGTTCTTC | CASSATGTSGNNEQFF | TRBJ2-1 | TRBV9 | few | TRBD2
TGCGCCAGCAGTGAGCGGGGACAGGGGGCCTCCAAAAACATTCAGTACTTC | CASSERGQGASKNIQYF | TRBJ2-4 | TRBV10-2 | few | TRBD1
TGTGCCAGCAATGGACAGCCAGGTACTGAAGCTTTCTTT | CASNGQPGTEAFF | TRBJ1-1 | TRBV25-1 | - | -
TGTGCCAGCAGTTACGGACAGGACGAGCAGTACTTC | CASSYGQDEQYF | TRBJ2-7 | TRBV6-6 | - | TRBD1
TGTGCCAGCAGCTTAACAGGCTTCCATAACTATGGCTACACCTTC | CASSLTGFHNYGYTF | TRBJ1-2 | TRBV5-6 | few | -
TGTGCCACCAGCCGGGACTTTCAAGAGACCCAGTACTTC | CATSRDFQETQYF | TRBJ2-5 | TRBV15 | - | -
TGCGCCAGCAGCCAAGGTGGCCGAAACTACGAGCAGTACTTC | CASSQGGRNYEQYF | TRBJ2-7 | TRBV4-3 | few | -
TGTGCCAGCAGCGCAAGCAGGGGATCCTACGAGCAGTACTTC | CASSASRGSYEQYF | TRBJ2-7 | TRBV9 | few | -
TGTGCCAGCAGGTTAGGGGAGGGCTCCTACGAGCAGTACTTC | CASRLGEGSYEQYF | TRBJ2-7 | TRBV28 | - | TRBD2
TGTGCCAGCAGCTTCCAGGGCACTTCGACCGAGCAGTACTTC | CASSFQGTSTEQYF | TRBJ2-7 | TRBV7-2 | - | -
TGTGCCAGCAGGACAGGACAGCTGAACACTGAAGCTTTCTTT | CASRTGQLNTEAFF | TRBJ1-1 | TRBV28 | - | -
TGTGCCATCAGTGAGTCCCGAGATACGCAGTATTTT | CAISESRDTQYF | TRBJ2-3 | TRBV10-3 | few | -
TGTGCCAGCAGTTATCATAGGGCGGAGGACGAGCAGTACTTC | CASSYHRAEDEQYF | TRBJ2-7 | TRBV6-5 | few | -
TGTGCCAGCAGCTTACGCTCCTACAATGAGCAGTTCTTC | CASSLRSYNEQFF | TRBJ2-1 | TRBV7-2 | few | -
TGTGCCAGCAGCCCGGAGGCGAGCTCCTACAATGAGCAGTTCTTC | CASSPEASSYNEQFF | TRBJ2-1 | TRBV5-5 | - | -
TGCGCCAGCAGCTTGGGCGGGAGCTCCTACGAGCAGTACTTC | CASSLGGSSYEQYF | TRBJ2-7 | TRBV5-1 | - | TRBD2
TGTGCCAGCAGCTTAGAAGGGAGGTCTAACACTGAAGCTTTCTTT | CASSLEGRSNTEAFF | TRBJ1-1 | TRBV7-9 | few | -
TGCGCCAGCAGATCTGGACAGGGGAACTATGGCTACACCTTC | CASRSGQGNYGYTF | TRBJ1-2 | TRBV5-1 | few | TRBD1
TGTGCCAGCTCACCTCCGGGACTAGCGGGAGAGACAGATACGCAGTATTTT | CASSPPGLAGETDTQYF | TRBJ2-3 | TRBV18 | - | TRBD2
TGTGCCAGTAGACCAAGCGGGACAGGGGGATACAATGAGCAGTTCTTC | CASRPSGTGGYNEQFF | TRBJ2-1 | TRBV19 | few | TRBD1
TGTGCCAGCTTCTCGGGATCTAACTATGGCTACACCTTC | CASFSGSNYGYTF | TRBJ1-2 | TRBV6-6 | few | -
TGCAGCGTTGAACCCGAACAGGGACAAAAACTGTTTTTT | CSVEPEQGQKLFF | TRBJ1-4 | TRBV29-1 | few | -
TGTGCCACCAGCAGAGATCGCGGCAGGGTCAATGAGCAGTTCTTC | CATSRDRGRVNEQFF | TRBJ2-1 | TRBV15 | few | -